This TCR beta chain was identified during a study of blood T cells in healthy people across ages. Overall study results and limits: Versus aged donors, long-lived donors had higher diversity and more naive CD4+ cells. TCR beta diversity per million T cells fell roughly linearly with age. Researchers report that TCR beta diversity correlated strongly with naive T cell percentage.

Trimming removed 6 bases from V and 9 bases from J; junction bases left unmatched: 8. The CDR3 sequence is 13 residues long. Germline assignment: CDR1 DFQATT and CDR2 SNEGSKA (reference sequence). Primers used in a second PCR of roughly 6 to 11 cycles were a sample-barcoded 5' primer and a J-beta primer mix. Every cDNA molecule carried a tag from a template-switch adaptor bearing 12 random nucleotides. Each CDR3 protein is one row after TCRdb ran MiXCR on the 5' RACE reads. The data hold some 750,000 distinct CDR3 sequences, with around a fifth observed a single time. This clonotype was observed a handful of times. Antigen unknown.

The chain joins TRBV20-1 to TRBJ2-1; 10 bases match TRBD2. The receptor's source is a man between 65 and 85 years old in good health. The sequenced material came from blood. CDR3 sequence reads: CSATSGRAIEQFF. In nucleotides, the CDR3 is TGCAGTGCCACAAGCGGGAGGGCTATTGAGCAGTTCTTC.